Presented here are 27 T cell receptor beta chains from one specimen sequenced in a study of cytomegalovirus exposure and HLA in healthy donors. PCR used 60 Vbeta primers and 13 Jbeta primers. TCRdb's copy holds only in-frame clones and misses some; the assay was immunoSEQ multiplex PCR. The data hold 75,000 to 95,000 clones, with about 77% observed a single time. The sample comprised PBMCs. Receptors were obtained from a man between 50 and 59 years old in good health and CMV-seronegative.

The chain has TRBV30 and TRBJ2-7; 7 nucleotides align to TRBD1. CDR3 size: 14 residues. V was clipped by 2 bases and J by 3 bases; unmatched bases: 7. Germline CDR1 and CDR2: GTSNPN and SVGIG (reference sequence). The CDR3 spells CAWSPGTVIYEQYF. CDR3 DNA sequence: TGTGCCTGGAGTCCCGGGACAGTCATCTACGAGCAGTACTTC.

The chain couples TRBV9 to TRBJ1-3, with TRBD1 identical over 7 bases. CDR1 and CDR2 (germline): SGDLS, YYNGEE. This CDR3 is 16 amino acids long. V was pared by 6 bases and J by 4 bases, with 13 bases of the junction left unmatched. In DNA form, the CDR3 reads TGTGCCAGCAATAACCCGAATGGACAGGCCGGAAACACCATATATTTT. This translates into CASNNPNGQAGNTIYF.

V usage is TRBV19 and J usage is TRBJ1-2, with 8 bases lining up with TRBD1. J gave up 14 bases and V 5 bases, and 7 bases lay outside the gene matches. The CDR3 consists of 11 residues. CDR1 is LNHDA and CDR2 is SQIVND in the germline V gene (reference sequence). In DNA form, the CDR3 reads TGTGCCAGTAGTCTGAGGGACAGGTTAACCTTC. Translated: CASSLRDRLTF.

This rearrangement joins TRBV5-4 to TRBJ2-3; 12 bases line up with TRBD2. This CDR3 is 16 amino acids long. Germline loops: CDR1 SGHNT, CDR2 YYREEE (reference sequence). V lost 2 bases to trimming and J lost 1 base; unmatched junction nucleotides: 2. The CDR3 nucleotides are TGTGCCAGCAGCTTACTAGCGGGGGGAGGCACAGATACGCAGTATTTT. Encoded protein: CASSLLAGGGTDTQYF. The full variable domain, its missing parts supplied by reference TRBV5-4 and TRBJ2-3, is ETGVTQSPTHLIKTRGQQVTLRCSSQSGHNTVSWYQQALGQGPQFIFQYYREEENGRGNFPPRFSGLQFPNYSSELNVNALELDDSALYLCASSLLAGGGTDTQYFGPGTRLTVL.

The V gene is TRBV19, the J gene TRBJ1-2; TRBD1 matches 8 bases. This CDR3 spans 16 amino acids. Losses at the gene ends were 3 bases for V and 2 bases for J; bases not matched to a gene: 8. The germline CDR1 and CDR2 sequences are LNHDA and SQIVND (reference sequence). The CDR3 region has the DNA TGTGCCAGTAGTATTCTAGGACAGGGACGAAACTATGGCTACACCTTC. Protein: CASSILGQGRNYGYTF.

The V call is TRBV30, the J call TRBJ2-1, with 15 bases fitting TRBD2. The CDR3 contains 17 residues. Germline V lookup: CDR1 GTSNPN, CDR2 SVGIG (reference sequence). The ends lost 3 bases at V and 8 bases at J; junction bases unmatched: 11. The CDR3, as DNA: TGTGCCTGGAGGCGGACTAGCGGGGGGGCAGTTGGAGATGAGCAGTTCTTC. This encodes CAWRRTSGGAVGDEQFF.

This chain uses TRBV5-4 with TRBJ2-1, with 10 bases fitting TRBD2. The germline CDR1 and CDR2 sequences are SGHNT and YYREEE (reference sequence). The CDR3 is made up of 14 amino acids. Losses at the gene ends were 0 bases for V and 7 bases for J; bases not matched to a gene: 1. As DNA, the CDR3 is TGTGCCAGCAGCTTGGCTAGCGGGGGAAATGAGCAGTTCTTC. Residues: CASSLASGGNEQFF.

This clone came up a few times. The chain couples TRBV9 to TRBJ2-1; perhaps TRBD2 as D (6 bases). Germline V CDR1 and CDR2: SGDLS, YYNGEE. V was clipped by 0 bases and J by 4 bases, with 17 bases between them. The CDR3 runs 17 residues. The CDR3 reads CASSVGYGRGTYNEQFF. CDR3 nucleotide sequence: TGTGCCAGCAGCGTAGGATACGGCCGAGGGACTTACAATGAGCAGTTCTTC.

J is TRBJ1-2 and V is TRBV19, with a tentative D call TRBD1 (5 bases). The germline CDR1 and CDR2 sequences are LNHDA and SQIVND (reference sequence). This CDR3 has 13 residues. The ends were cut back, 6 bases at V and 2 bases at J, with 10 bases in the middle. The CDR3 loop reads CASSARVNYGYTF. The CDR3 region has the DNA TGTGCCAGTAGCGCCAGGGTAAACTATGGCTACACCTTC.

The rearrangement joins TRBV5-1 to TRBJ1-1, with 7 bases fitting TRBD1. The CDR3 contains 17 residues. Germline trimming cut 4 bases from V and 6 bases from J; bases unmatched to any gene: 18. From germline, CDR1 is SGHRS and CDR2 YFSETQ. The CDR3 sequence: CASSPPSTLTGVAEAFF. DNA for the CDR3: TGCGCCAGCAGCCCACCCTCAACTCTAACAGGGGTCGCTGAAGCTTTCTTT.

This sequence joins TRBV10-3 and TRBJ2-1; 9 positions match TRBD2. V was pared by 10 bases and J by 0 bases, with 4 bases of the junction left unmatched. The CDR3 sequence is 14 residues long. Germline CDR1 reads ENHRY; CDR2 reads SYGVKD. The CDR3 region has the DNA TGTGCCACCCAGCGGGGGGACTCCTACAATGAGCAGTTCTTC. Translated, it gives CATQRGDSYNEQFF.

The rearrangement joins TRBV4-3 to TRBJ2-1; the D gene is possibly TRBD1 (6 bases). Germline lookup yields CDR1 LGHNA and CDR2 YSLEER. V was trimmed by 1 base and J by 7 bases, leaving 23 bases between them. The CDR3 length is 18 residues. DNA for the CDR3: TGCGCCAGCAGCCAAGGCGCCTTATTCGGGCAGGGGATGAATGAGCAGTTCTTC. This translates into CASSQGALFGQGMNEQFF.

This rearrangement joins TRBV5-1 to TRBJ1-5; D is unresolved. The CDR3 is 15 amino acids. The V gene's germline CDR1 is SGHRS and CDR2 YFSETQ. Between the trimmed V and J ends, which lost 0 bases and 4 bases, there was a span of 11 bases. The CDR3 DNA is TGCGCCAGCAGCTTGGGAGGGAGACCTAATCAGCCCCAGCATTTT. Encoded protein: CASSLGGRPNQPQHF.

This clone was seen only a few times. The V and J genes are TRBV5-6 and TRBJ1-3, with D unclear. CDR1 SGHDT and CDR2 YYEEEE come from the germline V gene. Between the trimmed V and J ends, which lost 2 bases and 0 bases, there was a span of 9 bases. The CDR3 is 15 amino acids. The CDR3 DNA sequence: TGTGCCAGCAGCTTACGACACATCTCTGGAAACACCATATATTTT. Encoded protein: CASSLRHISGNTIYF.

The rearrangement joins TRBV7-3 to TRBJ2-5, with D possibly TRBD1 on 6 matching bases. V was cut by 5 bases and J by 2 bases, with 9 bases left in between. Germline-derived CDR1 and CDR2 are SGHTA and FQGTGA. CDR3 length: 13 residues. The CDR3 spells CASSRGQQETQYF. DNA for the CDR3: TGTGCCAGCAGCCGTGGACAGCAAGAGACCCAGTACTTC.

This clone was seen just once. V and J are TRBV7-9 and TRBJ1-4; possible D gene TRBD1, 5 bases. The CDR3 spans 14 residues. Germline CDR1 SEHNR, CDR2 FQNEAQ (reference sequence). Between the trimmed V and J ends, which lost 4 bases and 8 bases, there was a span of 14 bases. The DNA of the CDR3 is TGTGCCAGCAGCTCTGCAGGGATAGGCGAAAAACTGTTTTTT. It translates to CASSSAGIGEKLFF.

V and J are TRBV9 and TRBJ2-7; 7 bases are a match to TRBD2. Per the germline V gene, CDR1 is SGDLS and CDR2 is YYNGEE. The CDR3 extends over 14 amino acids. V lost 0 bases to trimming and J lost 4 bases; unmatched junction nucleotides: 4. CDR3 protein: CASSVGLAAYEQYF. CDR3 bases: TGTGCCAGCAGCGTAGGACTAGCTGCATACGAGCAGTACTTC.

This chain links TRBV4-1 with TRBJ1-3, with D uncertain. This CDR3 is built from 13 residues. CDR1 and CDR2 from the germline V gene are MGHRA and YSYEKL. Trimming removed 5 bases at V and 8 bases at J, with 13 bases between. CDR3 sequence reads: CASSERVRDTIYF. The CDR3 DNA sequence: TGCGCCAGCAGCGAACGGGTGAGAGACACCATATATTTT.

The rearrangement links TRBV28 to TRBJ1-5; 7 bases agree with TRBD1. Germline V gene data show CDR1 as MDHEN and CDR2 as SYDVKM. There are 14 residues in the CDR3. Trimming cost V 8 bases and J 6 bases; bases outside gene matches: 10. The CDR3 region is CASEGGRAGQPQHF. CDR3 nucleotides: TGTGCCAGCGAAGGGGGCAGGGCGGGTCAGCCCCAGCATTTT.

This clone was seen a few times. The chain has TRBV5-8 and TRBJ1-2, with a weak D call TRBD1 (5 bases). Per germline, CDR1 SGHTS and CDR2 YDEGEE. Trimming removed 6 bases at V and 4 bases at J, with 10 bases between. There are 12 residues in the CDR3. CDR3 sequence reads: CASTGGGYGYTF. Here the CDR3 DNA reads TGTGCCAGCACTGGGGGGGGCTATGGCTACACCTTC.

This rearrangement joins TRBV6-4 to TRBJ1-2; TRBD1 matches 7 bases. Germline CDR1 is MRHNA and CDR2 is SNTAGT. The length of the CDR3 is 15 residues. With 4 bases clipped from V and 4 bases from J, the junction kept 9 bases outside the gene matches. In DNA form, the CDR3 reads TGTGCCAGCAGTGTACGACAGGGCGGGGTCTATGGCTACACCTTC. Translated, it gives CASSVRQGGVYGYTF.

Note on this clone: One end of the junction is discordant with germline, which a read error may explain. This chain connects TRBV7-7 to TRBJ2-3, with 15 bases identical to TRBD2. The CDR3 extends over 17 amino acids. The V gene's germline CDR1 is SSHAT and CDR2 FNYEAQ (reference sequence). CDR3 loop: CASSLGTSGGTADTQYF. The CDR3 DNA reads TGTGCTAGCAGCTTAGGGACTAGCGGGGGGACCGCAGATACGCAGTATTTT.

The chain joins TRBV7-3 to TRBJ2-1; 9 nucleotides align to TRBD1. The V gene's germline CDR1 is SGHTA and CDR2 FQGTGA. The V and J ends lost 3 bases and 12 bases, in that order; junction bases with no gene match: 3. The CDR3 is made up of 12 amino acids. The CDR3 nucleotides are TGTGCCAGCAGCTTGACAGGGGGTTGGCAGTTCTTC. Translation gives CASSLTGGWQFF.

The rearrangement uses TRBV7-8 and TRBJ1-5, with 7 bases identical to TRBD1. Trimming took 5 bases from V and 9 from J; bases not matched to a gene: 7. Germline CDR1 SGHVS, CDR2 FQNEAQ. The CDR3 extends over 13 amino acids. DNA of the CDR3: TGTGCCAGCAGCATAGACAGGGCTCGGCCCCAGCATTTT. Translation: CASSIDRARPQHF.

The chain has TRBV11-3 and TRBJ1-1; 9 positions match TRBD1. CDR3 length: 14 amino acids. CDR1 is SGHNT, CDR2 YENEEA, per germline. After removal of 3 bases from V and 1 base from J, the junction contained 0 bases not matched to a gene. CDR3 coding DNA: TGTGCCAGCAGCTTGGACAGGGGGAACACTGAAGCTTTCTTT. Amino acid sequence: CASSLDRGNTEAFF.

The chain joins TRBV12-5 to TRBJ1-6; D remains ambiguous. This CDR3 is 13 amino acids long. Germline V gene lookup returns CDR1 LGHNT and CDR2 FRNRAP. Deletions cut 9 bases from V and 7 bases from J, with 13 bases between. The CDR3, as DNA: TGTGCTAGCACGAGACGGGAAAATTCACCCCTCCACTTT. Translation: CASTRRENSPLHF.

The chain uses TRBV5-8 and TRBJ1-5; 9 positions match TRBD1. The CDR3 contains 14 residues. Germline lookup yields CDR1 SGHTS and CDR2 YDEGEE. The V gene end was trimmed by 2 bases and the J gene end by 6 bases; junction bases not matched to a gene: 3. The DNA for the CDR3 is TGTGCCAGCAGCTTAGGACAGGGGAGTCAGCCCCAGCATTTT. Its translation is CASSLGQGSQPQHF.